This is a list of T cell receptor beta chains from one sample in a study of radiation and T cells in renal cell carcinoma. Libraries were prepared by immunoSEQ multiplex PCR; TCRdb keeps only in-frame clonotypes and omits some of them. This sample has about 170,000 clones, with about 87% found just once. The material sequenced was blood, taken from a patient whose treatment included radiotherapy and nephrectomy. Every receptor here comes from a woman between 50 and 59 years old with renal cell carcinoma. CDR3s include the opening cysteine and the closing phenylalanine or tryptophan. The order of the fields is J gene, CDR3 length, D gene, clone size, V gene, CDR3 DNA, CDR3 protein. The D gene is left open where the match is weak. Clone size is not always given. Where it is, it says once, few, many or a class for expanded clones.

J: TRBJ2-2; length: 16; D: -; size: -; V: TRBV10-1; DNA: TGCGCCAGCAGTGAGTCGGGCAGCTGGAACACCGGGGAGCTGTTTTTT; CDR3: CASSESGSWNTGELFF
J: TRBJ2-7; length: 14; D: -; size: -; V: TRBV7-8; DNA: TGTGCCAGCAGCTTAGTGAGGGTGTCCAGCGAGCAGTACTTC; CDR3: CASSLVRVSSEQYF
J: TRBJ2-5; length: 11; D: -; size: -; V: TRBV6-5; DNA: TGTGCCAGCAGTATGCAAGAGACCCAGTACTTC; CDR3: CASSMQETQYF
J: TRBJ2-2; length: 16; D: TRBD1; size: -; V: TRBV18; DNA: TGTGCCAGCTCGCGCCGGGGACAGGCGAACACCGGGGAGCTGTTTTTT; CDR3: CASSRRGQANTGELFF
J: TRBJ2-5; length: 16; D: TRBD2; size: -; V: TRBV9; DNA: TGTGCCAGCAGTGTCCGGGACTACGGAATACAAGAGACCCAGTACTTC; CDR3: CASSVRDYGIQETQYF
J: TRBJ1-5; length: 15; D: -; size: -; V: TRBV9; DNA: TGTGCCAGCAGCGTAGGAGGGGGTCCCAATCAGCCCCAGCATTTT; CDR3: CASSVGGGPNQPQHF
J: TRBJ2-3; length: 15; D: TRBD2; size: -; V: TRBV7-3; DNA: TGTGCCAGCAGCCCGGGACTAGCATACGAAGATACGCAGTATTTT; CDR3: CASSPGLAYEDTQYF
J: TRBJ2-2; length: 13; D: -; size: -; V: TRBV5-1; DNA: TGCGCCAGCAGCTTGGGGGTGAGCGGGGAGCTGTTTTTT; CDR3: CASSLGVSGELFF
J: TRBJ2-1; length: 13; D: TRBD1; size: -; V: TRBV6-1; DNA: TGTGCCAGCAGTGAGACAGGGGTGGATGAGCAGTTCTTC; CDR3: CASSETGVDEQFF
J: TRBJ1-1; length: 16; D: -; size: -; V: TRBV6-5; DNA: TGTGCCAGCAGTTACCAGGGAGGGGTAAGGAACACTGAAGCTTTCTTT; CDR3: CASSYQGGVRNTEAFF
J: TRBJ1-1; length: 13; D: TRBD1; size: -; V: TRBV6-5; DNA: TGTGCCAGCAGTTCCGGACAGGGTCGAGAAGCTTTCTTT; CDR3: CASSSGQGREAFF
J: TRBJ2-3; length: 15; D: TRBD2; size: -; V: TRBV5-1; DNA: TGCGCCAGCAGTGTTAGCGGGGGGGAAGCAGATACGCAGTATTTT; CDR3: CASSVSGGEADTQYF
J: TRBJ2-1; length: 15; D: -; size: -; V: TRBV5-4; DNA: TGTGCCAGCAGCCTGGATTCGGGCGGACTCAATGAGCAGTTCTTC; CDR3: CASSLDSGGLNEQFF
J: TRBJ2-1; length: 16; D: TRBD2; size: -; V: TRBV5-1; DNA: TGCGCCAGCAGCTTGAGTCCAGCGGGGGGGCACAATGAGCAGTTCTTC; CDR3: CASSLSPAGGHNEQFF
J: TRBJ2-5; length: 12; D: -; size: -; V: TRBV5-1; DNA: TGCGCCAGCAGCTTTAGTGAGAAGACCCAGTACTTC; CDR3: CASSFSEKTQYF
J: TRBJ2-1; length: 17; D: -; size: -; V: TRBV7-6; DNA: TGTGCCAGCAGCCCGAGGTGGGCCAGCGGTTCCTACAATGAGCAGTTCTTC; CDR3: CASSPRWASGSYNEQFF
J: TRBJ1-5; length: 12; D: -; size: -; V: TRBV19; DNA: TGTGCCAGTGGCAGGGTGAATCAGCCCCAGCATTTT; CDR3: CASGRVNQPQHF
J: TRBJ2-1; length: 13; D: -; size: -; V: TRBV7-8; DNA: TGTGCCAGCAGCTTAGGTAGGGACAATGAGCAGTTCTTC; CDR3: CASSLGRDNEQFF
J: TRBJ2-1; length: 16; D: TRBD2; size: -; V: TRBV7-8; DNA: TGTGCCAGCAGCTTATACGCCGGGGGGTCAATGTGGGAGCAGTTCTTC; CDR3: CASSLYAGGSMWEQFF
J: TRBJ1-2; length: 13; D: -; size: -; V: TRBV30; DNA: TGTGCCTGGAACCTTGTCTATTCAGATGGCTACACCTTC; CDR3: CAWNLVYSDGYTF
J: TRBJ2-1; length: 16; D: TRBD2; size: -; V: TRBV7-2; DNA: TGTGCCAGCAGCCTCGGGTGGAGCGGGGGATACAATGAGCAGTTCTTC; CDR3: CASSLGWSGGYNEQFF
J: TRBJ2-1; length: 18; D: TRBD1; size: -; V: TRBV5-8; DNA: TGTGCCAGCAGCTCGGCCCGAATTGTGGACAGGGCCTACAATGAGCAGTTCTTC; CDR3: CASSSARIVDRAYNEQFF
J: TRBJ1-1; length: 14; D: -; size: -; V: TRBV10-2; DNA: TGCGCCAGCAGTGAGACCCGGGACCTCCTTGGGGCTTTCTTT; CDR3: CASSETRDLLGAFF
J: TRBJ2-7; length: 15; D: TRBD2; size: -; V: TRBV7-6; DNA: TGTGCCAGCAGTCTGGGACTAGCGGGCTCCTACGAGCAGTACTTC; CDR3: CASSLGLAGSYEQYF
J: TRBJ2-3; length: 14; D: -; size: -; V: TRBV19; DNA: TGTGCCAGTAGTATAGGGATGGGGACAGATACGCAGTATTTT; CDR3: CASSIGMGTDTQYF
J: TRBJ1-4; length: 13; D: TRBD1; size: -; V: TRBV30; DNA: TGTGCCTGGTCCCAGGGGGAAGATGAAAAACTGTTTTTT; CDR3: CAWSQGEDEKLFF
J: TRBJ1-5; length: 15; D: -; size: -; V: TRBV18; DNA: TGTGCCAGCTCCCCCGGCAGGGTCAGCAATCAGCCCCAGCATTTT; CDR3: CASSPGRVSNQPQHF
J: TRBJ1-1; length: 13; D: -; size: few; V: TRBV19; DNA: TGTGCCAGTAGTTGGGGTGATCGCGGAGTAGCTTTCTTT; CDR3: CASSWGDRGVAFF
J: TRBJ1-2; length: 13; D: -; size: once; V: TRBV7-9; DNA: TGTGCCAGCAGCTTAGACGGCTCTCCCGGCTACACCTTC; CDR3: CASSLDGSPGYTF
J: TRBJ2-7; length: 15; D: -; size: -; V: TRBV6-5; DNA: TGTGCCAGCAGTTACAGGCCAAGCAGCTCCTACGAGCAGTACTTC; CDR3: CASSYRPSSSYEQYF
J: TRBJ1-3; length: 13; D: -; size: -; V: TRBV6-1; DNA: TGTGCCAGCAGAGGAACAGGGAGAGACACCATATATTTT; CDR3: CASRGTGRDTIYF
J: TRBJ1-2; length: 13; D: TRBD1; size: -; V: TRBV18; DNA: TGTGCCAGCTCACCAGACAGGGAATATGGCTACACCTTC; CDR3: CASSPDREYGYTF
J: TRBJ1-2; length: 14; D: -; size: -; V: TRBV28; DNA: TGTGCCAGCAGTCCCCCGATCGACACCTATGGCTACACCTTC; CDR3: CASSPPIDTYGYTF
J: TRBJ1-3; length: 16; D: TRBD1; size: -; V: TRBV7-2; DNA: TGTGCCAGCAGCCCCAAGGGACAGTCCTCTGGAAACACCATATATTTT; CDR3: CASSPKGQSSGNTIYF
J: TRBJ1-1; length: 13; D: -; size: -; V: TRBV25-1; DNA: TGTGCCAGCAGCTCGAGGGGGGGAACTGAAGCTTTCTTT; CDR3: CASSSRGGTEAFF
J: TRBJ2-7; length: 16; D: -; size: -; V: TRBV5-4; DNA: TGTGCCAGCAGCCTCTTAGGGGCAGGGCAAGCCTACGAGCAGTACTTC; CDR3: CASSLLGAGQAYEQYF
J: TRBJ2-3; length: 15; D: TRBD2; size: -; V: TRBV4-1; DNA: TGCGCCAGCAGCCAAGGACTAGCGGGGGCAGATACGCAGTATTTT; CDR3: CASSQGLAGADTQYF
J: TRBJ2-3; length: 14; D: -; size: -; V: TRBV29-1; DNA: TGCAGCGTTGAAAAGGCGGGGAGCACAGATACGCAGTATTTT; CDR3: CSVEKAGSTDTQYF
J: TRBJ2-1; length: 17; D: -; size: -; V: TRBV25-1; DNA: TGTGCCAGCAGTGACGCTGGGGTGAGGGCTAGTAGCAATGAGCAGTTCTTC; CDR3: CASSDAGVRASSNEQFF
J: TRBJ1-2; length: 12; D: -; size: -; V: TRBV19; DNA: TGTGCCAGTAGTATAAGAGGGGGTGGCTACACCTTC; CDR3: CASSIRGGGYTF
J: TRBJ2-1; length: 15; D: -; size: once; V: TRBV4-3; DNA: TGCGCCAGCAGCCAAGATTATCAGGGTTACAATGAGCAGTTCTTC; CDR3: CASSQDYQGYNEQFF
J: TRBJ2-6; length: 15; D: -; size: -; V: TRBV2; DNA: TGTGCCAGCATGAGTTTGGGTGCTCCGGCCAACGTCCTGACTTTC; CDR3: CASMSLGAPANVLTF
J: TRBJ1-1; length: 14; D: -; size: -; V: TRBV29-1; DNA: TGCAGCGCCGCCGCGGGGGGCTTAAGCACTGAAGCTTTCTTT; CDR3: CSAAAGGLSTEAFF
J: TRBJ2-2; length: 17; D: TRBD1; size: -; V: TRBV18; DNA: TGTGCCAGCTCACCATCTACCCCGGGACAGGGGACCGGGGAGCTGTTTTTT; CDR3: CASSPSTPGQGTGELFF
J: TRBJ1-1; length: 14; D: -; size: -; V: TRBV7-2; DNA: TGTGCCAGCAGCGCCCGACAGAGGAACACTGAAGCTTTCTTT; CDR3: CASSARQRNTEAFF
J: TRBJ1-5; length: 14; D: TRBD1; size: -; V: TRBV6-6; DNA: TGTGCCAGCAGGGGACAGGAGTACAATCAGCCCCAGCATTTT; CDR3: CASRGQEYNQPQHF
J: TRBJ1-3; length: 16; D: -; size: -; V: TRBV10-3; DNA: TGTGCCATCAGTGATGGGGGCAGAAGCTCTGGAAACACCATATATTTT; CDR3: CAISDGGRSSGNTIYF
J: TRBJ2-5; length: 17; D: TRBD1; size: once; V: TRBV7-8; DNA: TGTGCCAGCAGCCTGGGATCGGACAGGGTTACGGTCGAGACCCAGTACTTC; CDR3: CASSLGSDRVTVETQYF
J: TRBJ1-5; length: 13; D: -; size: -; V: TRBV30; DNA: TGTGCCTGGGACATTGGAGGCCATCAGCCCCAGCATTTT; CDR3: CAWDIGGHQPQHF